The 24 T cell receptor beta chains presented below share a single source sample, sequenced in a study of control samples from healthy donors and cancer patients. The data were produced by immunoSEQ multiplex PCR, yet TCRdb's version contains in-frame clones alone and is incomplete. This sample has 75,000 to 100,000 clones; just under 90% occur once, and the top ten carry 5.5%. Source material: blood. These receptors came from a man in his forties or fifties in good health.

V is TRBV9 and J is TRBJ2-5; 8 nucleotides align to TRBD1. This CDR3 is 14 amino acids long. Germline V CDR1 and CDR2: SGDLS, YYNGEE. Losses at the gene ends were 4 bases for V and 5 bases for J; bases not matched to a gene: 7. In nucleotides, the CDR3 is TGTGCCAGCAGCCCCAGGACAGGGTTCGAGACCCAGTACTTC. Amino acid sequence: CASSPRTGFETQYF.

This chain joins TRBV5-1 and TRBJ2-1; tentatively, D is TRBD2 (5 bases). The CDR3 contains 16 residues. Germline CDR1 SGHRS, CDR2 YFSETQ. Trimming removed 1 base at V and 7 bases at J, with 18 bases between. The CDR3 DNA reads TGCGCCAGCAGCTTGCTCCCGGGGAATTTGTATAATGAGCAGTTCTTC. Translated, it gives CASSLLPGNLYNEQFF.

V usage is TRBV19 and J usage is TRBJ1-1, with TRBD1 matching over 7 bases. The J segment lost 4 bases and the V segment lost 5 bases, leaving 7 bases of the junction unmatched. Germline V gives CDR1 LNHDA, CDR2 SQIVND (reference sequence). The CDR3 contains 14 residues. In nucleotides, the CDR3 is TGTGCCAGTAGTTTGACAGGGAAAGGCACTGAAGCTTTCTTT. This encodes CASSLTGKGTEAFF.

The genes are TRBV5-6 and TRBJ2-1; TRBD2 matches at 8 bases. V shed 6 bases, J shed 1 base, and the junction held 6 bases outside the gene matches. The CDR3 extends over 15 amino acids. Germline loops: CDR1 SGHDT, CDR2 YYEEEE. This CDR3 reads CASTTGGDSYNEQFF. In DNA form, the CDR3 reads TGTGCCAGCACAACCGGGGGGGATTCCTACAATGAGCAGTTCTTC.

This chain links TRBV6-6 with TRBJ1-2, with D perhaps matching TRBD1 (5 bases). V gave up 6 bases and J gave up 2 bases, with 13 bases separating them. Germline assignment: CDR1 MNHNY and CDR2 SVGAGI (reference sequence). This CDR3 comprises 14 residues. The CDR3 sequence: CASSPSAGNYGYTF. The CDR3 coding sequence is TGTGCCAGCAGCCCCTCGGCAGGGAACTATGGCTACACCTTC.

The chain joins TRBV5-1 to TRBJ2-3; unclear D gene. Germline V gene sequence: CDR1 SGHRS, CDR2 YFSETQ. V was trimmed by 0 bases and J by 2 bases, leaving 10 bases between them. This CDR3 has 15 amino acids. Here the CDR3 reads CASSLEGGSTDTQYF. The DNA of the CDR3 is TGCGCCAGCAGCTTGGAGGGCGGATCCACAGATACGCAGTATTTT. Full variable domain (outside the CDR3, taken from reference TRBV5-1 and TRBJ2-3): KAGVTQTPRYLIKTRGQQVTLSCSPISGHRSVSWYQQTPGQGLQFLFEYFSETQRNKGNFPGRFSGRQFSNSRSEMNVSTLELGDSALYLCASSLEGGSTDTQYFGPGTRLTVL.

The chain carries TRBV2 and TRBJ1-5; TRBD1 matches 8 bases. V was pared by 5 bases and J by 2 bases, with 8 bases of the junction left unmatched. From germline, CDR1 is SNHLY and CDR2 FYNNEI. The CDR3 is made up of 16 amino acids. Here the CDR3 DNA reads TGTGCCAGCAGTTTACAGGGGGAGTTCGGCAATCAGCCCCAGCATTTT. Its protein product is CASSLQGEFGNQPQHF.

This chain links TRBV10-1 with TRBJ2-3, with 11 bases lining up with TRBD1. The germline V gene has CDR1 WNHNN and CDR2 SYGVQD (reference sequence). The CDR3 contains 16 residues. V lost 5 bases and J lost 0; bases outside the gene matches: 4. This chain's CDR3 is CASSRDRGSSTDTQYF. Here the CDR3 DNA reads TGCGCCAGCAGTCGGGACAGGGGGTCGAGCACAGATACGCAGTATTTT.

This clone was counted once. The J gene is TRBJ1-1, the V gene TRBV5-1, with D possibly TRBD1 on 6 matching bases. CDR3 length: 13 residues. Deletions cut 5 bases from V and 0 bases from J, with 8 bases between. Germline-derived CDR1 and CDR2 are SGHRS and YFSETQ. CDR3 DNA sequence: TGCGCCAGCAGGAGGGGGATGAACACTGAAGCTTTCTTT. This translates into CASRRGMNTEAFF.

The genes are TRBV11-3 and TRBJ2-7; 7 nucleotides agree with TRBD1. The CDR3 spans 12 residues. The J segment lost 3 bases and the V segment lost 7 bases, leaving 3 bases of the junction unmatched. CDR1 and CDR2 from the germline V gene are SGHNT and YENEEA. Here the CDR3 DNA reads TGTGCCAGCACCCGGGACAGCTACGAGCAGTACTTC. It is translated as CASTRDSYEQYF.

This clone was observed a handful of times. This chain uses TRBV30 with TRBJ1-2; D is unresolved. Deletions cut 4 bases from V and 2 bases from J, with 8 bases between. CDR1 and CDR2 from the germline V gene are GTSNPN and SVGIG (reference sequence). CDR3 length: 12 residues. This chain's CDR3 is CAWNRGNYGYTF. The CDR3 nucleotides are TGTGCCTGGAACAGAGGCAACTATGGCTACACCTTC.

This chain joins TRBV10-1 and TRBJ2-2; no definite D call. The CDR3 is made up of 16 amino acids. Trimming pared 0 bases from V and 3 bases from J, leaving 11 bases between. CDR1 and CDR2 (germline): WNHNN, SYGVQD (reference sequence). This chain's CDR3 is CASSESMWADTGELFF. The CDR3 nucleotides are TGCGCCAGCAGTGAGTCGATGTGGGCGGACACCGGGGAGCTGTTTTTT.

The chain joins TRBV7-6 to TRBJ2-4, with TRBD1 as a possible D gene (5 bases). The germline V gene encodes CDR1 SGHVS and CDR2 FNYEAQ. The CDR3 length is 16 residues. V dropped 4 bases and J dropped 1 base, with 14 bases sitting between them. CDR3 nucleotides: TGTGCCAGCAGCTGGCAGGGCATGGGGGCCAAAAACATTCAGTACTTC. Protein product: CASSWQGMGAKNIQYF.

V usage is TRBV15 and J usage is TRBJ1-1; no clear D. Trimming removed 0 bases at V and 1 base at J, with 15 bases between. There are 17 residues in the CDR3. Germline CDR1 reads LNHNV; CDR2 reads YYDKDF (reference sequence). The DNA for the CDR3 is TGTGCCACCAGCAGAGAAGGTCGGGAAATGCCGAACACTGAAGCTTTCTTT. This encodes CATSREGREMPNTEAFF.

V and J are TRBV18 and TRBJ1-6; no firm D call. V lost 2 bases and J 2 bases, leaving 7 bases between the germline ends. CDR3 length: 15 amino acids. In germline, CDR1 is KGHSH, CDR2 LQKENI. This CDR3 is CASSPGSTYNSPLHF. The CDR3 coding sequence is TGTGCCAGCTCACCAGGGAGCACCTATAATTCACCCCTCCACTTT.

This clone is a singleton in its sample. The rearrangement joins TRBV7-9 to TRBJ1-3; D is unclear. The CDR3 extends over 14 amino acids. Trimming stripped 1 base from V and 3 bases from J, with 7 bases between. Germline V CDR1 and CDR2: SEHNR, FQNEAQ (reference sequence). The CDR3 reads CASSLGGNGNTIYF. In nucleotides, the CDR3 is TGTGCCAGCAGCTTAGGCGGTAATGGAAACACCATATATTTT.

The V call is TRBV5-4, the J call TRBJ2-1, with 7 bases fitting TRBD2. This CDR3 region has 15 residues. After removal of 5 bases from V and 0 bases from J, the junction contained 5 bases not matched to a gene. Germline V gene lookup returns CDR1 SGHNT and CDR2 YYREEE (reference sequence). The CDR3 reads CASRPGGTSYNEQFF. CDR3 nucleotides: TGTGCCAGCAGACCCGGGGGGACCTCCTACAATGAGCAGTTCTTC.

The rearrangement uses TRBV5-6 and TRBJ1-6, with 7 bases fitting TRBD1. The CDR3 sequence is 17 residues long. The V gene end was trimmed by 0 bases and the J gene end by 0 bases; junction bases not matched to a gene: 3. The germline CDR1 and CDR2 sequences are SGHDT and YYEEEE. DNA of the CDR3: TGTGCCAGCAGCTTGGGGGGGACAGCCTCCTATAATTCACCCCTCCACTTT. This gives the protein CASSLGGTASYNSPLHF.

V and J are TRBV6-5 and TRBJ1-5; a weak D match, TRBD1 (6 bases). Germline values: CDR1 MNHEY, CDR2 SVGAGI. V gave up 4 bases and J gave up 5 bases, with 12 bases separating them. This CDR3 contains 14 residues. The CDR3 nucleotides read TGTGCCAGCAGTTCAAGACAGGCTCATCAGCCCCAGCATTTT. Amino acids: CASSSRQAHQPQHF.

Only one count was recorded for this clone. This rearrangement joins TRBV10-1 to TRBJ1-4; D unresolved. Germline-derived CDR1 and CDR2 are WNHNN and SYGVQD (reference sequence). V was shortened by 4 bases and J by 0 bases, with 6 bases between the two germline ends. This CDR3 contains 14 residues. Here the CDR3 reads CASSAEPTNEKLFF. The CDR3 DNA sequence: TGCGCCAGCAGTGCGGAACCAACTAATGAAAAACTGTTTTTT.

In its sample, this clone was seen once. The J gene is TRBJ2-1, the V gene TRBV2, with a possible D match to TRBD1 (5 bases). The V end was cut by 6 bases, the J end by 8 bases, with 14 bases between. Germline CDR1 and CDR2: SNHLY and FYNNEI. The CDR3 has 13 amino acids. The CDR3 sequence is CASSPRAVHEQFF. In nucleotides, the CDR3 is TGTGCCAGCAGCCCCAGGGCTGTGCATGAGCAGTTCTTC.

J is TRBJ1-1 and V is TRBV12-3 or TRBV12-4; TRBD1 might be the D (6 bases). The CDR3 runs to 13 residues. V shed 2 bases and J shed 5 bases, with 9 bases lying between them. The chain's CDR3 is CASSLLGGTEAFF. In nucleotides, the CDR3 is TGTGCCAGCAGTTTATTAGGGGGGACTGAAGCTTTCTTT.

The chain is built from TRBV18 and TRBJ1-6; D perhaps matches TRBD1 (6 bases). V was trimmed by 5 bases and J by 8 bases, leaving 10 bases between them. This CDR3 has 13 amino acids. Germline lookup yields CDR1 KGHSH and CDR2 LQKENI. This CDR3 is CASSGDTYSPLHF. The CDR3 coding sequence is TGTGCCAGCTCAGGGGACACCTATTCACCCCTCCACTTT.

The gene calls are TRBV29-1 and TRBJ1-2; possibly TRBD1 for D (6 bases). The CDR3 sequence is 15 residues long. The germline V and J ends were trimmed by 4 bases and 3 bases, with 18 bases remaining between them. Germline loops: CDR1 SQVTM, CDR2 ANQGSEA. This CDR3 reads CSVVDLFGTHYGYTF. The CDR3 nucleotides read TGCAGCGTTGTCGACCTCTTCGGGACACACTATGGCTACACCTTC.